This T cell receptor beta chain was found in a study of T cell responses to AZD1222 COVID-19 vaccine. Profiling relied on immunoSEQ multiplex PCR, and the TCRdb table lists in-frame clones only, not all of them. The table lists roughly 120,000 clones, 80% to 90% of them singletons, with 3.9% in the top ten. This clonotype was sampled from an adult in good health. This material consisted of peripheral blood, taken on day 0 of MenACWY control vaccination.

CDR3 in DNA: TGCAGTGCTAGCGAAACCTATGGCTACACCTTC. The encoded protein is CSASETYGYTF. The chain recombines TRBV20-1 with TRBJ1-2; D gene ambiguous. V lost 3 bases, J lost 4 bases, and 6 bases lay in between. Germline values: CDR1 DFQATT, CDR2 SNEGSKA (reference sequence). The CDR3 loop spans 11 amino acids.